The sequence of this TCR beta chain was determined in a study of shared clonotypes between healthy human individuals. The CDR3 is made up of 14 amino acids. Trimming stripped 7 bases from V and 3 bases from J, with 13 bases between. CDR1 MNHNS and CDR2 SASEGT come from the germline V gene. Study-wide points: Clonotypes which were not shared had lower generation probabilities than clonotypes that all four donors shared.

TCRdb's copy holds only in-frame clones and misses some; the assay was immunoSEQ multiplex PCR. The sample holds some 1.4 million clones, approximately 97% seen once. As to this clone: Its antigen is not identified.

Sequencing was done on a sample of naive CD4+ T cells sorted from blood. Stated subset: CD45RA+ positively selected. This clonotype originated in a man aged 25-45 years in good health. The rearrangement uses TRBV6-1 and TRBJ2-1; a weak D match, TRBD2 (6 bases). CDR3 sequence: CASNTGAFYNEQFF. The CDR3 DNA reads TGTGCCAGCAACACGGGAGCATTCTACAATGAGCAGTTCTTC.